The 18 T cell receptor beta chains given below trace back to one sample, sequenced in a study of cytomegalovirus exposure and HLA in healthy donors listed by TCRdb under 2017. The protocol used for the library was the immunoSEQ multiplex PCR assay. The multiplex PCR relied on a mix of 60 forward primers for TCR Vbeta segments and 13 reverse primers for TCR Jbeta segments. Not all clones reach the TCRdb copy of this immuneACCESS table, which keeps in-frame sequences only. Checked studies attribute under half of the gap to unresolved V genes and leave the rest unexplained. The sample table contains about 140,000 clones; only one count was recorded for over 75% of them. The ten largest clones add up to approximately 2% of the sample. Material for sequencing was PBMCs. Receptors were obtained from a man in his forties in good health and CMV-seronegative.

The chain combines TRBV5-1 with TRBJ2-5; D remains ambiguous. With the DNA end fitting TRBJ2-7 better, the J assignment may be wrong. The CDR3 length is 13 residues. CDR1 is SGHRS, CDR2 YFSETQ, per germline. The CDR3 here is CASSSDLRYEQYF. The DNA of the CDR3 is TGCGCCAGCAGCTCTGACTTGCGCTACGAGCAGTACTTC.

The genes are TRBV7-2 and TRBJ2-5; 8 positions match TRBD2. The CDR3 consists of 17 residues. Trimming removed 5 bases from V and 4 bases from J; junction bases left unmatched: 15. Germline V lookup: CDR1 SGHTA, CDR2 FQGNSA. This chain's CDR3 is CASSAAPGLGIGETQYF. The CDR3 DNA reads as TGTGCCAGCAGCGCTGCCCCGGGACTAGGGATCGGAGAGACCCAGTACTTC.

V usage is TRBV2 and J usage is TRBJ1-2, with 9 bases matching TRBD1. The CDR3 has 14 residues. V was clipped by 1 base and J by 12 bases; unmatched bases: 9. CDR1 and CDR2 from the germline V gene are SNHLY and FYNNEI. CDR3 in amino acids: CASSEVTGGGHDTF. As DNA, the CDR3 is TGTGCCAGCAGTGAAGTGACAGGGGGGGGACATGACACCTTC.

J is TRBJ2-5 and V is TRBV7-6; D is possibly TRBD2 (6 bases). CDR3 length: 13 residues. Germline values: CDR1 SGHVS, CDR2 FNYEAQ. Trimming took off 6 bases at V and 1 base at J, with 9 bases between the two ends. CDR3 in DNA: TGTGCCAGCAGTTGGAGGGTCCAAGAGACCCAGTACTTC. Translated, it gives CASSWRVQETQYF.

The CDR3 protein is CASSLGGGSPNEQFF. CDR3 in DNA: TGCGCCAGCAGCTTAGGCGGGGGCTCCCCCAATGAGCAGTTCTTC. This chain uses TRBV5-1 with TRBJ2-1, with a possible D match to TRBD2 (7 bases). CDR3 length: 15 amino acids. Germline CDR1 is SGHRS and CDR2 is YFSETQ. V was shortened by 2 bases and J by 6 bases, with 15 bases between the two germline ends. The full variable domain, completed using reference TRBV5-1 and TRBJ2-1, is KAGVTQTPRYLIKTRGQQVTLSCSPISGHRSVSWYQQTPGQGLQFLFEYFSETQRNKGNFPGRFSGRQFSNSRSEMNVSTLELGDSALYLCASSLGGGSPNEQFFGPGTRLTVL.

This rearrangement joins TRBV4-1 to TRBJ1-4; D not resolved. Trimming left V 1 base short and J 8 bases short, with 5 bases between. The V gene's germline CDR1 is MGHRA and CDR2 YSYEKL. The CDR3 consists of 12 residues. The DNA of the CDR3 is TGCGCCAGCAGCCAAGTAGTAGAAAAACTGTTTTTT. The encoded protein is CASSQVVEKLFF.

CDR3 region: CASSQGDRMISQETQYF. CDR3 DNA sequence: TGTGCCAGCTCACAAGGGGACAGGATGATCTCTCAAGAGACCCAGTACTTC. V is TRBV18 and J is TRBJ2-5, with 8 positions matching TRBD1. The CDR3 has 17 residues. Germline CDR1 reads KGHSH; CDR2 reads LQKENI. V lost 4 bases to trimming and J lost 2 bases; unmatched junction nucleotides: 12.

The CDR3 DNA sequence: TGTGCCAGCAGCTTATTCGCGGGCTACGAGCAGTACTTC. Its protein is CASSLFAGYEQYF. The chain employs TRBV7-8 and TRBJ2-7; perhaps TRBD2 as D (5 bases). Trimming removed 2 bases from V and 3 bases from J, with 8 bases in between. This CDR3 contains 13 residues. Germline V CDR1 and CDR2: SGHVS, FQNEAQ. Together with reference TRBV7-8 and TRBJ2-7, the CDR3 gives the full variable domain: GAGVSQSPRYKVAKRGQDVALRCDPISGHVSLFWYQQALGQGPEFLTYFQNEAQLDKSGLPSDRFFAERPEGSVSTLKIQRTQQEDSAVYLCASSLFAGYEQYFGPGTRLTVT.

This clone was detected a few times. This chain uses TRBV29-1 with TRBJ2-5; the D gene is possibly TRBD2 (5 bases). The CDR3 is made up of 13 amino acids. Germline values: CDR1 SQVTM, CDR2 ANQGSEA. Between the trimmed V and J ends, which lost 1 base and 4 bases, there was a span of 10 bases. CDR3 DNA sequence: TGCAGCGTTGAAGGGACTTCGCCAGAGACCCAGTACTTC. Translation: CSVEGTSPETQYF.

This clone was seen once. The chain carries TRBV7-9 and TRBJ2-3; a weak D match, TRBD2 (6 bases). Trimming took 1 base from V and 0 from J, leaving 11 bases between them. This CDR3 has 16 residues. CDR1 is SEHNR and CDR2 is FQNEAQ in the germline V gene (reference sequence). The DNA of the CDR3 is TGTGCCAGCAGCTTAGACTTAGGGACTAGCACAGATACGCAGTATTTT. It is translated as CASSLDLGTSTDTQYF.

The chain employs TRBV7-9 and TRBJ2-5; TRBD2 aligns across 11 bases. Trimming at V came to 5 bases and at J to 11 bases, leaving 10 bases not matched to a gene. Per the germline V gene, CDR1 is SEHNR and CDR2 is FQNEAQ (reference sequence). This CDR3 comprises 14 residues. The CDR3 spells CASSPISGGAEQYF. In DNA form, the CDR3 reads TGTGCCAGCAGCCCGATTAGCGGGGGGGCTGAGCAGTACTTC.

J is TRBJ2-7 and V is TRBV12-5; D is ambiguous. CDR1 and CDR2 (germline): LGHNT, FRNRAP. The CDR3 consists of 13 residues. With 5 bases removed from V and 0 bases from J, the gap between germline ends came to 8 bases. The CDR3 region has the DNA TGTGCTAGTGGTACTACCCTCTCCTACGAGCAGTACTTC. It yields the protein CASGTTLSYEQYF.

The rearrangement joins TRBV30 to TRBJ2-1, with TRBD2 matching 14 bases. This CDR3 spans 16 amino acids. Per germline, CDR1 GTSNPN and CDR2 SVGIG (reference sequence). Trimming took 1 base from V and 8 from J; bases not matched to a gene: 7. The CDR3 sequence is CAWSALGTSGSDEQFF. DNA for the CDR3: TGTGCCTGGAGTGCTTTGGGGACTAGCGGGAGTGATGAGCAGTTCTTC. The full variable domain, rest sourced from reference TRBV30 and TRBJ2-1, is SQTIHQWPATLVQPVGSPLSLECTVEGTSNPNLYWYRQAAGRGLQLLFYSVGIGQISSEVPQNLSASRPQDRQFILSSKKLLLSDSGFYLCAWSALGTSGSDEQFFGPGTRLTVL.

The chain has TRBV2 and TRBJ2-2, with 9 bases that match TRBD1. J gave up 0 bases and V 4 bases, and 3 bases lay outside the gene matches. Germline loops: CDR1 SNHLY, CDR2 FYNNEI. The CDR3 is 16 amino acids. The CDR3, as DNA: TGTGCCAGCAGTGCACGGACAGGGGCGAACACCGGGGAGCTGTTTTTT. This sequence encodes CASSARTGANTGELFF.

The CDR3 is CASRDMTSSYEQYF. The CDR3 DNA reads as TGCGCCAGCAGGGACATGACTAGCAGCTACGAGCAGTACTTC. The genes are TRBV10-2 and TRBJ2-7, with 7 bases matching TRBD2. This CDR3 contains 14 residues. V lost 6 bases and J lost 3; bases outside the gene matches: 8. In germline, CDR1 is WSHSY, CDR2 SAAADI.

Details on this clone: An end of the junction does not agree with germline; a read error may underlie this. V is TRBV7-9 and J is TRBJ2-7, with 10 bases lining up with TRBD2. There are 15 residues in the CDR3. Germline CDR1 SEHNR, CDR2 FQNEAQ (reference sequence). CDR3 nucleotide sequence: TGTTCCAGCAGCCGTCGGACTAGCGGTACCTACGAGCAGTACTTC. Amino acids: CSSSRRTSGTYEQYF.

J is TRBJ1-5 and V is TRBV6-6; 7 bases fit TRBD1. Trimming removed 10 bases from V and 3 bases from J; junction bases left unmatched: 9. The V gene's germline CDR1 is MNHNY and CDR2 SVGAGI (reference sequence). This CDR3 has 14 amino acids. The CDR3 is CAISQGLNNQPQHF. CDR3 nucleotide sequence: TGTGCCATCTCACAGGGGTTGAACAATCAGCCCCAGCATTTT.

A few counts support this clone. The V and J genes are TRBV6-4 and TRBJ2-3, with 14 bases fitting TRBD2. The junction had 2 bases not matched to a gene; V was cut back by 3 bases and J by 6 bases. CDR3 length: 15 residues. Germline V gives CDR1 MRHNA, CDR2 SNTAGT. CDR3 DNA sequence: TGTGCCAGCAGTGATGGGACTAGCGGGAGCGATACGCAGTATTTT. This encodes CASSDGTSGSDTQYF.